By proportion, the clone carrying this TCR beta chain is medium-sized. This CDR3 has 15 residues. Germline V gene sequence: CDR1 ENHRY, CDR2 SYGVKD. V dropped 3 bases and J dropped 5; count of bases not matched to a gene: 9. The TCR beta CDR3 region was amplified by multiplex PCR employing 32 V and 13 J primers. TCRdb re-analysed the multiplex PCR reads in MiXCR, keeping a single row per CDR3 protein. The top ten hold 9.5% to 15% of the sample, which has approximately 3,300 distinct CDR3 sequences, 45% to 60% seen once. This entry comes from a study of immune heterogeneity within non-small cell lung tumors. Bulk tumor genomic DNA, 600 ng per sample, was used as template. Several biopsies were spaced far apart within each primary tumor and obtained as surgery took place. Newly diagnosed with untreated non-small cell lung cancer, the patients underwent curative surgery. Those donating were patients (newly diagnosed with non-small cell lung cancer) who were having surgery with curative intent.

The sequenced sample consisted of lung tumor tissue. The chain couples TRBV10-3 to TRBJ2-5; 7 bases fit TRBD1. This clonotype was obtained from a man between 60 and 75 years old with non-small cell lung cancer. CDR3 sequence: CAISDNGGQSETQYF. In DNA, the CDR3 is TGTGCCATCAGTGATAATGGGGGACAGTCCGAGACCCAGTACTTC.